This is a list of T cell receptor beta chains from one sample in a study of cytomegalovirus exposure and HLA in healthy donors. Method: immunoSEQ multiplex PCR; TCRdb's copy keeps in-frame clones and lacks some. The sample carries under 250,000 clones, around 80% recorded once. Sequencing was carried out using PBMCs. These receptors all come from a boy younger than 10 in good health and CMV-seronegative. The CDR3 runs from the conserved cysteine through the conserved F or W. The D gene is left open where the match is weak. Size values are once, few and many counts, or a class for expanded clones, and some rows have none.

d_call | clone_size | cdr3_length | j_call | v_call | cdr3_aa | cdr3_nt
TRBD1 | . | 15 | TRBJ1-2 | TRBV6-5 | CASSYPEQGARGYTF | TGTGCCAGCAGTTACCCGGAACAGGGGGCGCGGGGCTACACCTTC
TRBD1 | . | 15 | TRBJ2-3 | TRBV5-1 | CASRGGTGGADTQYF | TGCGCCAGCAGAGGCGGGACAGGGGGCGCAGATACGCAGTATTTT
. | once | 16 | TRBJ2-4 | TRBV11-2 | CASSLGTALAKNIQYF | TGTGCCAGCAGCTTAGGGACAGCTCTAGCCAAAAACATTCAGTACTTC
. | . | 12 | TRBJ2-7 | TRBV6-5 | CASSSSLGEQYF | TGTGCCAGCAGTTCCTCCCTCGGCGAGCAGTACTTC
. | . | 13 | TRBJ2-7 | TRBV14 | CVSSQVQGYEQYF | TGTGTCAGCAGCCAAGTACAGGGCTACGAGCAGTACTTC
. | few | 14 | TRBJ2-7 | TRBV6-1 | CASSETPHGLEQYF | TGTGCCAGCAGTGAAACCCCTCACGGACTTGAGCAGTACTTC
TRBD2 | . | 15 | TRBJ2-2 | TRBV2 | CASSVLAGNTGELFF | TGTGCCAGCAGCGTACTAGCGGGGAACACCGGGGAGCTGTTTTTT
. | . | 13 | TRBJ2-3 | TRBV7-9 | CASSLAVTDTQYF | TGTGCCAGCAGCCTGGCGGTCACAGATACGCAGTATTTT
TRBD1 | . | 16 | TRBJ2-2 | TRBV5-1 | CASSLLPGTDTGELFF | TGCGCCAGCAGCTTGTTACCCGGGACAGACACCGGGGAGCTGTTTTTT
TRBD1 | . | 16 | TRBJ2-5 | TRBV11-2 | CASSLVGTGGGETQYF | TGTGCCAGCAGCTTAGTAGGGACAGGGGGCGGAGAGACCCAGTACTTC
. | . | 14 | TRBJ1-4 | TRBV2 | CASRLDSQNEKLFF | TGTGCCAGCCGATTAGACAGCCAGAATGAAAAACTGTTTTTT
. | . | 16 | TRBJ2-7 | TRBV4-1 | CASSQDDGPRGDEQYF | TGCGCCAGCAGCCAAGATGACGGACCCCGGGGAGACGAGCAGTACTTC
. | . | 13 | TRBJ2-3 | TRBV6-4 | CASSDSRRNTQYF | TGTGCCAGCAGTGACTCGAGGAGGAATACGCAGTATTTT
. | few | 14 | TRBJ2-2 | TRBV7-7 | CASSLALGTGELFF | TGTGCTAGCAGCTTAGCGCTAGGAACCGGGGAGCTGTTTTTT
TRBD2 | . | 18 | TRBJ2-5 | TRBV6-1 | CASSEGRLAGGLRETQYF | TGTGCCAGCAGTGAAGGCCGTCTAGCGGGGGGCCTCCGAGAGACCCAGTACTTC
. | . | 17 | TRBJ2-6 | TRBV9 | CASSLAAASAGANVLTF | TGTGCCAGCAGCTTGGCCGCGGCTAGTGCTGGGGCCAACGTCCTGACTTTC
. | . | 16 | TRBJ2-1 | TRBV7-3 | CASSSPDREAYNEQFF | TGTGCCAGCAGCTCACCTGACAGGGAGGCCTACAATGAGCAGTTCTTC
. | . | 15 | TRBJ1-6 | TRBV27 | CASSLLGRRDSPLHF | TGTGCCAGCAGTTTACTGGGGAGGAGGGATTCACCCCTCCACTTT
TRBD2 | . | 15 | TRBJ2-5 | TRBV6-5 | CAISTGGGMRETQYF | TGTGCCATCTCCACCGGGGGGGGGATGAGGGAGACCCAGTACTTC
. | . | 13 | TRBJ2-7 | TRBV5-8 | CASSGSGIRKQYF | TGTGCCAGCAGCGGATCAGGTATACGGAAGCAGTACTTC
TRBD1 | . | 15 | TRBJ1-1 | TRBV5-4 | CASSLPHRGNTEAFF | TGTGCCAGCAGCCTCCCCCACAGGGGAAACACTGAAGCTTTCTTT
TRBD1 | . | 15 | TRBJ2-2 | TRBV7-9 | CASRLSRDRGLELFF | TGTGCCAGCAGACTATCCCGGGACAGGGGGCTGGAGCTGTTTTTT
. | . | 15 | TRBJ1-6 | TRBV6-5 | CATRREPAENSPLHF | TGTGCCACCCGGCGGGAACCCGCGGAGAATTCACCCCTCCACTTT
. | . | 10 | TRBJ2-7 | TRBV25-1 | CASSDTEQYF | TGTGCCAGCAGTGACACCGAGCAGTACTTC
TRBD2 | . | 15 | TRBJ2-7 | TRBV6-4 | CASSDSASGGSEQYF | TGTGCCAGCAGTGACTCAGCTAGCGGGGGGAGCGAGCAGTACTTC
. | few | 12 | TRBJ1-2 | TRBV6-5 | CASTNPLGGYTF | TGTGCCAGCACCAACCCACTCGGGGGCTACACCTTC
. | . | 12 | TRBJ1-1 | TRBV28 | CASSLSGTEAFF | TGTGCCAGCAGTTTATCCGGGACTGAAGCTTTCTTT
TRBD2 | . | 18 | TRBJ2-7 | TRBV7-2 | CASSLVDLASGSPYEQYF | TGTGCCAGCAGCTTAGTAGATTTGGCTAGCGGGAGCCCCTACGAGCAGTACTTC
TRBD1 | . | 13 | TRBJ2-2 | TRBV10-3 | CAIRDRESGELFF | TGTGCCATCAGGGACAGGGAGTCCGGGGAGCTGTTTTTT
. | . | 12 | TRBJ2-7 | TRBV6-6 | CASSYERYEQYF | TGTGCCAGCAGTTACGAGAGGTACGAGCAGTACTTC
TRBD2 | . | 15 | TRBJ2-1 | TRBV6-5 | CASRGGGAGYNEQFF | TGTGCCAGCAGGGGCGGGGGGGCGGGGTACAATGAGCAGTTCTTC
. | . | 14 | TRBJ2-7 | TRBV7-9 | CASSFIDSPYEQYF | TGTGCCAGCAGCTTTATAGACAGTCCCTACGAGCAGTACTTC
TRBD1 | . | 15 | TRBJ2-5 | TRBV9 | CASNIAGTGQETQYF | TGTGCCAGCAACATAGCCGGGACAGGGCAAGAGACCCAGTACTTC
. | . | 16 | TRBJ1-6 | TRBV6-5 | CASSYSYRTYNSPLHF | TGTGCCAGCAGTTACTCCTACAGGACCTATAATTCACCCCTCCACTTT
. | . | 15 | TRBJ1-1 | TRBV27 | CASRLNRAMNTEAFF | TGTGCCAGCAGATTAAACAGGGCCATGAACACTGAAGCTTTCTTT
TRBD1 | . | 16 | TRBJ2-7 | TRBV19 | CASSSLSGQGPYEQYF | TGTGCCAGTAGTTCCCTTTCGGGACAGGGGCCCTACGAGCAGTACTTC
. | . | 13 | TRBJ1-1 | TRBV5-1 | CASSFGDTTEAFF | TGCGCCAGCAGCTTCGGGGATACCACTGAAGCTTTCTTT
. | once | 14 | TRBJ1-4 | TRBV9 | CASSGQASNEKLFF | TGTGCCAGCAGCGGCCAGGCATCTAATGAAAAACTGTTTTTT
. | . | 14 | TRBJ1-6 | TRBV7-9 | CASSLDRVYSPLHF | TGTGCCAGCAGCTTGGACAGAGTATATTCACCCCTCCACTTT
TRBD2 | once | 14 | TRBJ2-7 | TRBV7-9 | CASSLGTSTYEQYF | TGTGCCAGCAGCTTAGGGACTAGCACCTACGAGCAGTACTTC
. | . | 14 | TRBJ2-7 | TRBV13 | CASSPAGRTYEQYF | TGTGCCAGCAGCCCCGCGGGACGGACCTACGAGCAGTACTTC
TRBD2 | . | 15 | TRBJ2-2 | TRBV9 | CASTGLAGGDGELFF | TGTGCCAGCACCGGACTAGCGGGAGGGGACGGGGAGCTGTTTTTT
. | . | 14 | TRBJ1-1 | TRBV6-4 | CASSQEGGNTEAFF | TGTGCCAGCAGTCAAGAGGGCGGCAACACTGAAGCTTTCTTT
TRBD1 | . | 14 | TRBJ2-5 | TRBV27 | CASSRDRGQETQYF | TGTGCCAGCAGCAGAGACAGGGGGCAAGAGACCCAGTACTTC
. | . | 14 | TRBJ1-4 | TRBV25-1 | CASSVGGANEKLFF | TGTGCCAGCAGTGTGGGGGGAGCTAATGAAAAACTGTTTTTT
TRBD2 | . | 13 | TRBJ2-3 | TRBV5-1 | CASTSGTTDTQYF | TGCGCCAGCACCAGCGGGACCACAGATACGCAGTATTTT
TRBD2 | once | 18 | TRBJ2-1 | TRBV5-6 | CASSLGLAGSRFYNEQFF | TGTGCCAGCAGCTTGGGGCTAGCGGGTTCTCGTTTCTACAATGAGCAGTTCTTC
. | . | 16 | TRBJ2-3 | TRBV4-2 | CASSQGVQLAWDTQYF | TGTGCCAGCAGCCAAGGAGTTCAGCTAGCGTGGGATACGCAGTATTTT